The clone carrying this TCR beta chain has ten or more counts. This sample is drawn from a study of T-cell reconstitution after alpha-beta-depleted transplantation in children. Unique molecular identifiers were used to barcode this TCRbeta library. TCRdb re-derived calls from the PCR reads in MiXCR, one entry per CDR3 protein. This table has about 200,000 distinct CDR3 sequences, roughly 15% appearing once. The starting material was PBMCs from the stem cell graft donor, obtained from the stem cell graft. The origin of this receptor is a human donor who donated a stem cell graft to a child with acute lymphoblastic leukemia.

The DNA for the CDR3 is TGTGCCAGCACCTTCAGTGGGAACTATGGCTACACCTTC. Protein sequence: CASTFSGNYGYTF. The chain is built from TRBV12-3 or TRBV12-4 and TRBJ1-2, with unresolved D. Trimming left V 7 bases short and J 2 bases short, with 11 bases between. This CDR3 spans 13 amino acids.